This TCR beta chain was sequenced for a study of CD8+ T cells in alopecia areata. About the research overall: Tofacitinib therapy took 6 to 18 months; 6 months off drug came after.

Trimming pared 3 bases from V and 0 bases from J, leaving 7 bases between. This CDR3 is built from 14 residues. Germline CDR1 is SGDLS and CDR2 is YYNGEE. Following RNA extraction, reverse transcription yielded cDNA that acted as the sequencing template. The assay was immunoSEQ multiplex PCR, and TCRdb's table has in-frame clones only and misses some. Seen here are 61,000 or so clones, 95% to 97% observed once, and the top ten hold under 30%. The study's findings and limits: Possibly as an HLA-related effect, TCR sharing across patients appeared less clear than in mice.

As regards this clone: The antigen is undetermined.

Alopecia areata patients had lesional scalp punch biopsies and peripheral blood taken from them. The specimen comprised CD8+ T cells sorted from blood, sampled at week 0. V usage is TRBV9 and J usage is TRBJ1-3; TRBD1 is a possible D gene (5 bases). The clonotype was recovered from a human donor with alopecia areata. CDR3 region: CASSGQRSGNTIYF. The CDR3 bases are TGTGCCAGCAGCGGACAGCGCTCTGGAAACACCATATATTTT.